This TCR beta chain was documented in a study of beta chain features in type 1 diabetes. Overall study results and limits: All four CD4+ subsets of Type 1 diabetes patients contained TCRB CDR3s that were moderately but significantly shorter.

Trimming took 5 bases from V and 0 from J; bases not matched to a gene: 6. The CDR3 is made up of 15 amino acids. From germline, CDR1 is SGHRS and CDR2 YFSETQ. Stem cell-like memory, regulatory, central memory and naive CD4+ cells were sorted via CD45RO/CCR7/CD25/CD127/CD95/CD27. As every portion of the isolated RNA was reverse transcribed, the sequencing read expressed TCRB transcripts. Clones were read by immunoSEQ multiplex PCR, and TCRdb kept only the in-frame ones, dropping some. The sample holds 300,000 to 350,000 clones, about 13% seen once. In the case of this clone: Its specificity is not known.

The clonotype originates from a young woman with type 1 diabetes. The genes are TRBV5-1 and TRBJ2-5, with 8 bases matching TRBD1. Sequences were obtained from naive CD4+ T cells from blood. The CDR3 protein is CASSFADRDQETQYF. The CDR3 DNA sequence: TGCGCCAGCAGTTTTGCGGACAGGGACCAAGAGACCCAGTACTTC.